The next 15 T cell receptor beta chains were all read from a single sample in a study of T-cell reconstitution after alpha-beta-depleted transplantation in children. The TCRbeta library was prepared with unique molecular identifiers. In TCRdb, the PCR reads were re-called with MiXCR into one record per CDR3 protein. Among roughly 300,000 distinct CDR3 sequences listed, 9.9% were seen once. The specimen was PBMCs from the stem cell graft donor, collected from the stem cell graft. The receptors were sampled from a human donor who donated a stem cell graft to a child with SCID.

This chain links TRBV7-9 with TRBJ1-5; TRBD1 agrees at 9 bases. Germline-derived CDR1 and CDR2 are SEHNR and FQNEAQ (reference sequence). The V gene end was trimmed by 5 bases and the J gene end by 5 bases; junction bases not matched to a gene: 10. CDR3 length: 16 amino acids. For the CDR3, the DNA is TGTGCCAGCAGCGGACGGGGACAGGGTGTGGATCAGCCCCAGCATTTT. It is translated as CASSGRGQGVDQPQHF.

The chain is built from TRBV5-1 and TRBJ2-7; tentatively, D is TRBD1 or TRBD2 (5 bases each). V lost 6 bases to trimming and J lost 7 bases, with 17 bases between them. The CDR3 runs to 13 residues. Germline values: CDR1 SGHRS, CDR2 YFSETQ. The CDR3 loop reads CASKSVLGEEQYF. The CDR3 DNA follows: TGCGCCAGCAAATCGGTCCTGGGGGAAGAGCAGTACTTC.

The rearrangement links TRBV7-8 to TRBJ2-2; 8 bases are shared with TRBD2. V gave up 10 bases and J gave up 7 bases; unmatched junction bases: 17. CDR1 SGHVS and CDR2 FQNEAQ come from the germline V gene. The CDR3 is made up of 16 amino acids. CDR3 sequence (DNA): TGTGCCAACCCATCATCAATCGGGGGGGCGAACGGGGAGCTGTTTTTT. Translated: CANPSSIGGANGELFF. Supplemented by reference TRBV7-8 and TRBJ2-2, the full variable domain reads GAGVSQSPRYKVAKRGQDVALRCDPISGHVSLFWYQQALGQGPEFLTYFQNEAQLDKSGLPSDRFFAERPEGSVSTLKIQRTQQEDSAVYLCANPSSIGGANGELFFGEGSRLTVL.

This clonotype was found a few times. The chain joins TRBV10-2 to TRBJ2-2; no definite D call. Germline V gene sequence: CDR1 WSHSY, CDR2 SAAADI. V was shortened by 8 bases and J by 6 bases, with 7 bases between the two germline ends. The CDR3 has 11 residues. CDR3: CASAASGELFF. CDR3 bases: TGCGCCAGCGCGGCGTCCGGGGAGCTGTTTTTT.

This chain connects TRBV20-1 to TRBJ2-3; a weak D match, TRBD2 (6 bases). Germline CDR1 is DFQATT and CDR2 is SNEGSKA (reference sequence). Trimming removed 0 bases at V and 3 bases at J, with 10 bases between. The CDR3 consists of 14 residues. The CDR3 bases are TGCAGTGCTAGAGATGCTGGGGGGACAGATACGCAGTATTTT. Protein product: CSARDAGGTDTQYF.

The chain is built from TRBV9 and TRBJ2-3, with TRBD1 matching 11 bases. Germline CDR1 and CDR2: SGDLS and YYNGEE. V shed 0 bases and J 6 bases; nucleotides not matched to a gene: 6. This CDR3 has 16 amino acids. The CDR3 DNA reads TGTGCCAGCAGCGTAGCCTCGGGACAGGGGGGCGATACGCAGTATTTT. It yields the protein CASSVASGQGGDTQYF.

This chain connects TRBV5-5 to TRBJ2-1; 11 bases line up with TRBD1. Germline assignment: CDR1 SGHKS and CDR2 YYEKEE (reference sequence). The CDR3 consists of 15 residues. Losses at the gene ends were 4 bases for V and 3 bases for J; bases not matched to a gene: 3. For the CDR3, the DNA is TGTGCCAGCAGCGCGGGACAGGGGGACTACAATGAGCAGTTCTTC. Translated, it gives CASSAGQGDYNEQFF. Complete variable domain (other parts from reference TRBV5-5 and TRBJ2-1): DAGVTQSPTHLIKTRGQQVTLRCSPISGHKSVSWYQQVLGQGPQFIFQYYEKEERGRGNFPDRFSARQFPNYSSELNVNALLLGDSALYLCASSAGQGDYNEQFFGPGTRLTVL.

This clonotype was observed a few times. The rearrangement uses TRBV5-5 and TRBJ2-7, with 16 bases fitting TRBD2. V lost 2 bases, J lost 6 bases, and 11 bases stayed unmatched. Germline lookup yields CDR1 SGHKS and CDR2 YYEKEE (reference sequence). The CDR3 extends over 18 amino acids. The DNA of the CDR3 is TGTGCCAGCAGCTTATACTCCGGGACTAGCGGGGGGGCAGGCGAGCAGTACTTC. Its translation is CASSLYSGTSGGAGEQYF.

This clonotype appeared many times. The genes are TRBV5-1 and TRBJ2-2; D not certain. The V end was cut by 5 bases, the J end by 4 bases, with 15 bases between. CDR1 and CDR2 from the germline V gene are SGHRS and YFSETQ. This CDR3 has 15 amino acids. The CDR3 DNA is TGCGCCAGCAGTCCAGGAGTCACTGCCACCGGGGAGCTGTTTTTT. Its translation: CASSPGVTATGELFF.

Only a few counts were recorded for this clonotype. The chain joins TRBV6-1 to TRBJ2-7; 11 nucleotides match TRBD1. After removal of 6 bases from V and 4 bases from J, the junction contained 8 bases not matched to a gene. The CDR3 has 15 amino acids. Germline CDR1 reads MNHNS; CDR2 reads SASEGT. CDR3 in amino acids: CASRGPGTGGYEQYF. The CDR3, as DNA: TGTGCCAGCAGGGGGCCCGGGACAGGGGGGTACGAGCAGTACTTC.

The chain's CDR3 is CASSLASTVYNEQFF. DNA of the CDR3: TGCGCCAGCAGCTTGGCCTCAACAGTCTACAATGAGCAGTTCTTC. The rearrangement uses TRBV5-1 and TRBJ2-1, with D unclear. The germline V gene has CDR1 SGHRS and CDR2 YFSETQ. The CDR3 is made up of 15 amino acids. V lost 0 bases, J lost 3 bases, and 10 bases lay in between.

This clonotype was counted a few times. The V gene is TRBV7-3, the J gene TRBJ2-5; D gene unclear. Germline lookup yields CDR1 SGHTA and CDR2 FQGTGA. CDR3 length: 13 residues. Trimming pared 8 bases from V and 3 bases from J, leaving 13 bases between. CDR3 DNA: TGTGCCAGCTCCCCCGGGCTTAAAGAGACCCAGTACTTC. Amino acid sequence: CASSPGLKETQYF.

The chain uses TRBV10-3 and TRBJ1-1; D gene ambiguous. Germline-derived CDR1 and CDR2 are ENHRY and SYGVKD. There are 13 residues in the CDR3. V was trimmed by 7 bases and J by 3 bases, leaving 12 bases between them. The CDR3 protein is CAINDGVHTEAFF. As DNA, the CDR3 is TGTGCCATCAACGACGGGGTTCACACTGAAGCTTTCTTT.

The table lists this clonotype with a few counts. The chain carries TRBV7-9 and TRBJ2-2; D unresolved. Germline lookup yields CDR1 SEHNR and CDR2 FQNEAQ (reference sequence). Trimming removed 1 base from V and 3 bases from J, with 6 bases in between. The CDR3 has 14 residues. CDR3 amino acids: CASSLDLYTGELFF. In DNA, the CDR3 is TGTGCCAGCAGCTTAGATCTGTACACCGGGGAGCTGTTTTTT.

This chain connects TRBV10-3 to TRBJ2-3; 11 positions agree with TRBD2. Germline V gives CDR1 ENHRY, CDR2 SYGVKD. CDR3 length: 15 amino acids. The J segment lost 4 bases and the V segment lost 3 bases, leaving 3 bases of the junction unmatched. CDR3 in DNA: TGTGCCATCAGTGACACGACTAGCGGGGCAGATACGCAGTATTTT. The encoded protein is CAISDTTSGADTQYF.